This TCR beta chain was sequenced in a study of beta chain features in type 1 diabetes (dated by TCRdb to between 2018 and 2020). About the full investigation: Patients and healthy donors did not differ in mean age, gender distribution, total cell number or subset yield. Across all samples, some 110,000,000 sorted cells were examined, and cell number per subset correlated strongly with RNA yield. The study compared the TCRB repertoires of sorted circulating CD4+ T cell subsets in recently diagnosed type 1 diabetes patients with those in matched healthy donors. Regulatory and stem cell-like memory subsets were obtained from only 8 patients and about eight healthy donors, while naive and central memory subsets were obtained from all 30 or so donors. On the study overall, not on this receptor specifically: In all four CD4+ subsets, TCRB CDR3 length was moderately but significantly shorter in type 1 diabetes patients. HLA sub-analyses involved small numbers of individuals, so any influence of HLA type on TCRB rearrangement remained unresolved. The naive, central memory and regulatory TCRB repertoires appeared to resemble one another more closely among patients than among healthy donors. At VDJ recombination sites, type 1 diabetes patients had fewer insertions and more deleted nucleotides, which implies abnormalities in thymic rearrangement. Because cDNA was sequenced instead of genomic DNA, activated cells with high expression could be over-represented, although the groups did not differ in activation or CD3 levels. Shorter templates might have been favored by PCR, but patient and control samples were amplified and corrected together, so both groups would have been affected equally by any skew.

From each donor, a single peripheral blood sample of 90 to 150 mL on average was drawn into heparinised tubes. Using a panel that included CD45RO, CCR7, CD25, CD127, CD95 and CD27, naive, central memory, regulatory and stem cell-like memory CD4+ T cells were sorted on a BD FACSAria II. A purity above 95% was achieved for all sorted populations. Right away, PBMCs were isolated by Lymphoprep density gradient centrifugation and were stained directly, with no culture step. Samples were stained and sorted in pairs, with one healthy donor and one patient per experiment, so that batch effects were minimized. This clone appeared a few times. Its binding antigen is unknown. No per-base quality is available; no much larger clone lies one base away. The High Capacity cDNA Reverse Transcription Kit was used to reverse transcribe all of the isolated RNA, meaning that expressed TCRB transcripts were what got sequenced. Deep immunoSEQ sequencing was performed on naive, central memory and regulatory T cell samples, with an average of roughly 3.6 million total reads per sample. Sorted cells were lysed in RLT buffer and RNA was extracted with DNase-treated RNeasy Micro or Mini kits, depending on cell number. Each cell subset was processed on its own to prevent cross-contamination, while patient and healthy donor samples were processed together. Using the immunoSEQ multiplex PCR, TCRB sequences were amplified from cDNA into 87-bp fragments spanning the CDR3 region. Sequencing of the amplicons was done on the Illumina HiSeq platform. The authors' pipeline ran thus. PCR bias was corrected computationally using synthetic template baselines, and reads within Hamming distance 2 were collapsed, with unmergeable singletons discarded. Reads were aligned to IMGT to assign V, D and J genes, CDR3 length, and insertions or deletions at six rearrangement sites. Within each subset, clonotype counts were normalized to sorted cell number, after which true diversity and Gini coefficients were computed with the tcR R package. The overlap coefficient, calculated on TCRB nucleotide sequences, was used to quantify repertoire sharing. As a proxy for the pre-selection repertoire, out-of-frame TCRB sequences from naive cells were analyzed. Not all clones reach the TCRdb copy of this immuneACCESS table, which keeps in-frame sequences only. Checked studies attribute under half of the gap to unresolved V genes and leave the rest unexplained. V, J and clone size reflect that table, while D and trimming were determined from the DNA. This sample has 450,000 to 550,000 clones in its table, and 30% of those were observed once. Clones ranked in the top ten supply 0.05% to 0.065% of the sample.

The source material was naive CD4+ T cells from blood. Interpreted using the paper, the cell subset or site label stands for: true naive CD4+ T cells. The TCR comes from a man aged 18 to 29 in good health.

The CDR3: CASSQEPTDTQYF. The nucleotide sequence is given as TGCGCCAGCAGCCAAGAGCCCACAGATACGCAGTATTTT. The sequence links TRBV4-3 to TRBJ2-3, with no confidently assigned D gene. The V end loses 0 bases and the J end loses 2 bases, and a stretch of 3 bases separates them. According to the germline V gene, CDR1 reads LGHNA and CDR2 reads YSLEER. Including cysteine and phenylalanine, the CDR3 has 13 amino acids. Just the 39-base CDR3 DNA is kept, in frame starting at base 1.